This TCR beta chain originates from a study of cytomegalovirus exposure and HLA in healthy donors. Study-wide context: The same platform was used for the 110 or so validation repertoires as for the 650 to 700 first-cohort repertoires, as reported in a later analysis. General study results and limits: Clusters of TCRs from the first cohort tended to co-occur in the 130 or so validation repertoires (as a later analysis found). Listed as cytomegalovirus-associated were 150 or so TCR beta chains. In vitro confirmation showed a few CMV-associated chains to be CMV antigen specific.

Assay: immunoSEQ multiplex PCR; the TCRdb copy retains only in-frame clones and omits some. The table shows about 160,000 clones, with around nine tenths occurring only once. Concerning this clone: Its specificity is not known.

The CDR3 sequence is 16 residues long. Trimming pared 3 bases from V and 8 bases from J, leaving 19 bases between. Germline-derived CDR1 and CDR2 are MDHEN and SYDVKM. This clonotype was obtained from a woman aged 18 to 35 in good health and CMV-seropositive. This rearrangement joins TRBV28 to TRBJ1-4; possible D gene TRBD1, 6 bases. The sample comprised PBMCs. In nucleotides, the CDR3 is TGTGCCAGCAGTTTCGGTGGAAGCAGGGGTGACGAAAAACTGTTTTTT. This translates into CASSFGGSRGDEKLFF.